This entry lists 5 T cell receptor beta chains sequenced from one sample in a study of blood T cell repertoires in COVID-19. TCRdb's table, derived via immunoSEQ multiplex PCR, lists solely in-frame clones and lacks some. The table shows about 280,000 clones, with around 90% occurring only once. Sequencing input: peripheral blood. The source is a man between 18 and 35 years old with active or convalescent COVID-19.

This clone appeared a single time. The chain employs TRBV23-1 and TRBJ2-7; 7 bases are shared with TRBD1. TRBV23-1 is sorted into the ORF group, with uncertain function. This CDR3 spans 17 amino acids. Trimming at V came to 2 bases and at J to 0 bases, leaving 10 bases not matched to a gene. The CDR3 DNA follows: TGCGCCAGCAGTCAACCGGCCGGACAGGAAAGCTCCTACGAGCAGTACTTC. Protein sequence: CASSQPAGQESSYEQYF.

The chain is built from TRBV14 and TRBJ2-1; D gene ambiguous. This CDR3 is built from 14 residues. Germline CDR1 and CDR2: SGHDN and FVKESK. Deletions cut 1 base from V and 6 bases from J, with 10 bases between. The CDR3 coding sequence is TGTGCCAGCAGCCAAGCCCCGACACCCAATGAGCAGTTCTTC. This sequence encodes CASSQAPTPNEQFF.

This chain uses TRBV5-6 with TRBJ2-6; D gene ambiguous. V was cut by 4 bases and J by 2 bases, with 7 bases left in between. The CDR3 runs 14 residues. CDR1 and CDR2 (germline): SGHDT, YYEEEE. CDR3: CASSLSPGANVLTF. The CDR3 DNA is TGTGCCAGCAGCCTATCCCCTGGGGCCAACGTCCTGACTTTC.

The genes are TRBV3-1 (or the pseudogene TRBV3-2) and TRBJ1-4; 7 bases line up with TRBD1. V trimming: 0 bases; J trimming: 5 bases; junction bases outside the gene matches: 3. The CDR3 is 15 amino acids. Looked up from germline, CDR1 is LGHDT and CDR2 is YNNKEL (reference sequence). In DNA form, the CDR3 reads TGTGCCAGCAGCCAAGAGACAGGGTTAAATGAAAAACTGTTTTTT. Residues: CASSQETGLNEKLFF.

This clone was detected once. V gene TRBV19 combines with J gene TRBJ1-1, with 8 bases identical to TRBD1. Germline loops: CDR1 LNHDA, CDR2 SQIVND (reference sequence). With 4 bases clipped from V and 5 bases from J, the junction kept 6 bases outside the gene matches. CDR3 length: 14 residues. The CDR3 sequence: CASSTDRALTEAFF. CDR3 nucleotides: TGTGCCAGTAGTACGGACAGGGCTCTGACTGAAGCTTTCTTT.